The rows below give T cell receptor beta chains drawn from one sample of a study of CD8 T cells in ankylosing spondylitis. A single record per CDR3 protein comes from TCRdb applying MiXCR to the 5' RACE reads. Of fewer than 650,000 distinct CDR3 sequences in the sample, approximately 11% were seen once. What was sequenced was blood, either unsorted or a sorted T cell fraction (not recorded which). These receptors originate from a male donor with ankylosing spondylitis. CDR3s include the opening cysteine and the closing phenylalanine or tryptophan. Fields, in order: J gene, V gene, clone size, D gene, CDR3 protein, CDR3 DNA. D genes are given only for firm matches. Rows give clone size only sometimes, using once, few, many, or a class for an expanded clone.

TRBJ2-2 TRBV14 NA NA CASSQEWTSGELFF TGTGCCAGCAGCCAAGAGTGGACTTCCGGGGAGCTGTTTTTT
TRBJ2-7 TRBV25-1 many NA CASSYSGLSSYEQYF TGTGCCAGCAGTTATAGCGGCCTGAGCTCCTACGAGCAGTACTTC
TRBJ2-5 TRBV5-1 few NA CASSPVRRQETQYF TGCGCCAGCAGCCCCGTTCGGCGGCAAGAGACCCAGTACTTC
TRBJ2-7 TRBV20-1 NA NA CSAREPVGGYEQYF TGCAGTGCTAGAGAACCCGTCGGGGGCTACGAGCAGTACTTC
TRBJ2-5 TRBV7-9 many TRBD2 CASSLSGRSEETQYF TGTGCCAGCAGCTTATCCGGGAGGTCAGAAGAGACCCAGTACTTC
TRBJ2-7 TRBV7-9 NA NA CASSEGGLTYEQYF TGTGCCAGCAGCGAGGGTGGACTCACCTACGAGCAGTACTTC
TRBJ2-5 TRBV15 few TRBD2 CATSRDLPLSGRAGKTQYF TGTGCCACCAGCAGAGATCTTCCCCTAAGCGGGAGGGCCGGCAAGACCCAGTACTTC
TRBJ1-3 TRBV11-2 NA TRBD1 CASSASKGQGDGNTIYF TGTGCCAGCAGCGCAAGCAAAGGACAGGGGGATGGAAACACCATATATTTT
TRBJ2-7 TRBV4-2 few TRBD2 CASSHGGRSYEQYF TGTGCCAGCAGCCACGGCGGGAGAAGCTACGAGCAGTACTTC
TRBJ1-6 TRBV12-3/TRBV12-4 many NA CASSFPDRHSPLHF TGTGCCAGCAGTTTCCCGGACAGACATTCACCCCTCCACTTT
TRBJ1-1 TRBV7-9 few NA CASSLDYGGGTEAFF TGTGCCAGCAGCTTAGACTACGGAGGTGGCACTGAAGCTTTCTTT
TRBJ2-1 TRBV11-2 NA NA CASSGQSGTTFNEQFF TGTGCCAGCAGCGGCCAATCCGGGACAACATTCAATGAGCAGTTCTTC
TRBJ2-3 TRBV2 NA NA CASSEGRMAGITDTQYF TGTGCCAGCAGTGAAGGGAGAATGGCGGGGATCACAGATACGCAGTATTTT
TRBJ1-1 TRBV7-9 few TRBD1 CASSPGAGQGASTEAFF TGTGCCAGCAGCCCGGGGGCCGGACAGGGGGCAAGTACTGAAGCTTTCTTT
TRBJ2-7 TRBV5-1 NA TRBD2 CASSADSGRNYEQYF TGCGCCAGCAGCGCCGACAGCGGGAGAAACTACGAGCAGTACTTC
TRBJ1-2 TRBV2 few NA CAITGGRGESIVYTF TGTGCCATCACAGGCGGTCGAGGGGAATCTATTGTATACACCTTC
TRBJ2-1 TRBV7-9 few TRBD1 CAVAPGGSYNEQFF TGTGCCGTAGCCCCAGGGGGCTCCTACAATGAGCAGTTCTTC
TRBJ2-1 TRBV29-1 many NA CSVSYGENEQFF TGCAGCGTCTCATACGGGGAAAATGAGCAGTTCTTC
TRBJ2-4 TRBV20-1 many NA CSAPTRQGGWGNIQYF TGCAGTGCCCCAACTAGACAGGGAGGGTGGGGAAACATTCAGTACTTC
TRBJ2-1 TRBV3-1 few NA CASSQRVPKSYNEQFF TGTGCCAGCAGCCAGCGCGTCCCTAAGTCCTACAATGAGCAGTTCTTC
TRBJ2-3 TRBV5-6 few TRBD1 CASRLGQGATQYF TGTGCCAGCAGGCTAGGACAGGGCGCCACGCAGTATTTT
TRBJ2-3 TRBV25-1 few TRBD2 CASTSGSSGDTQYF TGTGCCAGCACCAGCGGGAGTTCGGGAGATACGCAGTATTTT
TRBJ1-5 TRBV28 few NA CASSILGGAGNQPQHF TGTGCCAGCAGTATATTGGGGGGCGCTGGAAATCAGCCCCAGCATTTT
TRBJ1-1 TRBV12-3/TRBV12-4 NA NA CASGYTGGLAEAFF TGTGCCAGCGGATACACCGGGGGTTTGGCTGAAGCTTTCTTT
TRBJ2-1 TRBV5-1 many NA CASSFEGPYNEQFF TGCGCCAGCAGCTTTGAGGGCCCCTACAATGAGCAGTTCTTC
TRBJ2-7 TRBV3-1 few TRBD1 CASSPFQGVGSLEQYF TGTGCCAGCAGCCCGTTTCAGGGGGTGGGTTCTCTCGAGCAGTACTTC